This record looks at one T cell receptor (beta chain) sequence and its context. PCR was performed using 60 Vbeta and 13 Jbeta primers. Using immunoSEQ multiplex PCR, the repertoire was profiled, and TCRdb retains in-frame clones only, with some absent. This table holds more than 95,000 clones, over 70% found once. The entry originates in a study of cytomegalovirus exposure and HLA in healthy donors. The sample taken for sequencing was PBMCs. This TCR derives from a man aged 35-49 years in good health and CMV-seropositive.

CDR3 loop: CASSAGQRTWIDYEQYF. The CDR3, as DNA: TGTGCCAGCAGTGCGGGACAGCGGACGTGGATTGACTACGAGCAGTACTTC. The J gene is TRBJ2-5, the V gene TRBV6-1; 7 bases map to TRBD1. The J call may be wrong; the DNA end is better matched by TRBJ2-7. The CDR3 has 17 amino acids. Germline V gives CDR1 MNHNS, CDR2 SASEGT.